The next 20 T cell receptor beta chains were all read from a single sample in a study of shared clonotypes between healthy human individuals. Naive CD8 cells lacked CD45RO, underwent positive selection for CCR7 and left out terminally differentiated effector memory CD45RA+ cells. Data came from immunoSEQ multiplex PCR; TCRdb stores just in-frame clones and leaves some out. Here the sample spans some 2,000,000 clones, about 95% being singletons. Sequencing used naive CD8+ T cells sorted from blood. The receptors were gathered from a man aged 18 to 35 in good health.

The chain couples TRBV6-6 to TRBJ1-5; unclear D gene. V was pared by 9 bases and J by 2 bases, with 14 bases between. The germline V gene has CDR1 MNHNY and CDR2 SVGAGI (reference sequence). The CDR3 has 14 amino acids. This chain's CDR3 is CASRTDGGNQPQHF. In DNA, the CDR3 is TGTGCCAGTAGAACGGACGGCGGCAATCAGCCCCAGCATTTT.

The chain employs TRBV30 and TRBJ1-1; TRBD1 matches at 7 bases. Germline loops: CDR1 GTSNPN, CDR2 SVGIG (reference sequence). The length of the CDR3 is 13 residues. V was clipped by 5 bases and J by 1 base; unmatched bases: 4. In DNA form, the CDR3 reads TGTGCCTGGTCGACAGGGCCGAACACTGAAGCTTTCTTT. It codes for CAWSTGPNTEAFF. The full variable domain, in which reference TRBV30 and TRBJ1-1 provide the parts outside the CDR3, is SQTIHQWPATLVQPVGSPLSLECTVEGTSNPNLYWYRQAAGRGLQLLFYSVGIGQISSEVPQNLSASRPQDRQFILSSKKLLLSDSGFYLCAWSTGPNTEAFFGQGTRLTVV.

This rearrangement joins TRBV5-6 to TRBJ1-1; no reliable D call. V lost 0 bases, J lost 7 bases, and 10 bases lay in between. The CDR3 loop spans 13 amino acids. Germline values: CDR1 SGHDT, CDR2 YYEEEE. CDR3 protein: CASSLEADDEAFF. CDR3 coding DNA: TGTGCCAGCAGCTTGGAGGCAGACGATGAAGCTTTCTTT.

For this clone: This CDR3 is also generated by other DNA sequences in the sample. This chain links TRBV9 with TRBJ2-2; no clear D gene. CDR1 SGDLS and CDR2 YYNGEE come from the germline V gene. V shed 4 bases and J shed 1 base, with 8 bases lying between them. The CDR3 has 14 residues. The CDR3, as DNA: TGTGCCAGCAGCCCCTCCGGGAACACCGGGGAGCTGTTTTTT. Protein: CASSPSGNTGELFF.

The chain employs TRBV28 and TRBJ1-1; 8 bases are shared with TRBD1. Germline loops: CDR1 MDHEN, CDR2 SYDVKM. CDR3 length: 13 residues. V was clipped by 7 bases and J by 6 bases; unmatched bases: 7. Written as DNA, the CDR3 is TGTGCCAGCACCTTGACAGGGGAAGCTGAAGCTTTCTTT. Translation: CASTLTGEAEAFF.

The chain employs TRBV7-9 and TRBJ2-3; D gene ambiguous. The CDR3 contains 14 residues. Germline V gives CDR1 SEHNR, CDR2 FQNEAQ (reference sequence). Trimming shortened V by 2 bases and J by 2 bases, and 8 bases separated the two germline ends. The CDR3 nucleotides read TGTGCCAGCAGCTTAACATTGATCACAGATACGCAGTATTTT. Translation gives CASSLTLITDTQYF.

The chain carries TRBV10-2 and TRBJ2-7; 7 nucleotides line up with TRBD1. The CDR3 covers 16 residues. Trimming at V came to 5 bases and at J to 0 bases, leaving 10 bases not matched to a gene. CDR1 and CDR2 (germline): WSHSY, SAAADI. Written as DNA, the CDR3 is TGCGCCAGCAGTATTGACGGGACAGCTATCTCCTACGAGCAGTACTTC. Its protein is CASSIDGTAISYEQYF.

A single count supports this clone. The CDR3 reads CASNGDREEDEQYF. CDR3 bases: TGTGCCAGCAATGGGGACAGGGAAGAAGACGAGCAGTACTTC. The chain is built from TRBV6-6 and TRBJ2-7; 9 bases fit TRBD1. This CDR3 is built from 14 residues. Germline CDR1 MNHNY, CDR2 SVGAGI (reference sequence). The V gene end was trimmed by 7 bases and the J gene end by 5 bases; junction bases not matched to a gene: 9.

V and J are TRBV10-3 and TRBJ1-2; D not certain. This CDR3 is 15 amino acids long. The germline V and J ends were trimmed by 3 bases and 4 bases, with 15 bases remaining between them. CDR1 and CDR2 (germline): ENHRY, SYGVKD. The CDR3 DNA reads TGTGCCATCAGTGAAGGAGGGCAGGATAGCTATGGCTACACCTTC. It translates to CAISEGGQDSYGYTF.

This clone was observed a few times. This chain uses TRBV5-4 with TRBJ2-7, with TRBD1 identical over 7 bases. Germline values: CDR1 SGHNT, CDR2 YYREEE (reference sequence). J was trimmed by 2 bases and V by 0 bases; bases with no gene match: 5. The length of the CDR3 is 15 residues. The CDR3 region is CASSLETGRTYEQYF. CDR3 in DNA: TGTGCCAGCAGCTTGGAGACAGGGCGAACCTACGAGCAGTACTTC. Drawing the rest from reference TRBV5-4 and TRBJ2-7, the complete variable domain is ETGVTQSPTHLIKTRGQQVTLRCSSQSGHNTVSWYQQALGQGPQFIFQYYREEENGRGNFPPRFSGLQFPNYSSELNVNALELDDSALYLCASSLETGRTYEQYFGPGTRLTVT.

This sequence joins TRBV11-1 and TRBJ2-5; 8 nucleotides line up with TRBD2. CDR1 is SGHAT and CDR2 is FQDESV in the germline V gene (reference sequence). This CDR3 region has 14 residues. Unmatched junction bases numbered 4, after V lost 2 bases and J lost 5 bases. CDR3 coding DNA: TGTGCCAGCAGCTTACCGGGGGGGCCCGAGACCCAGTACTTC. As protein: CASSLPGGPETQYF.

The chain uses TRBV27 and TRBJ2-3, with D maybe TRBD2 (5 bases). Trimming stripped 0 bases from V and 2 bases from J, with 6 bases between. There are 14 residues in the CDR3. The germline V gene encodes CDR1 MNHEY and CDR2 SMNVEV (reference sequence). The CDR3: CASSLSSATDTQYF. The DNA for the CDR3 is TGTGCCAGCAGTTTATCTAGCGCCACAGATACGCAGTATTTT.

Points on this clone: A junction end diverges from the germline sequence, so it may reflect a read error. V usage is TRBV28 and J usage is TRBJ1-5; 9 bases match TRBD1. The CDR3 is made up of 14 amino acids. Germline CDR1 is MDHEN and CDR2 is SYDVKM. In DNA form, the CDR3 reads TGTGCCAGCAGCTTGGACGCCCGGACAGGGGCCTCCTTTTTT. It translates to CASSLDARTGASFF. Supplemented by reference TRBV28 and TRBJ1-5, the full variable domain reads DVKVTQSSRYLVKRTGEKVFLECVQDMDHENMFWYRQDPGLGLRLIYFSYDVKMKEKGDIPEGYSVSREKKERFSLILESASTNQTSMYLCASSLDARTGASFFGDGTRLSIL.

The rearrangement joins TRBV6-5 to TRBJ1-4, with no clear D. The germline V and J ends were trimmed by 0 bases and 4 bases, with 9 bases remaining between them. CDR1 is MNHEY, CDR2 SVGAGI, per germline. The CDR3 spans 15 residues. The CDR3 protein is CASSYSTESNEKLFF. The CDR3 region has the DNA TGTGCCAGCAGTTACTCGACTGAGAGTAATGAAAAACTGTTTTTT.

Regarding this clone: The same CDR3 is also encoded by other DNA sequences in this sample. The rearrangement joins TRBV27 to TRBJ2-3; 8 nucleotides align to TRBD2. CDR1 MNHEY and CDR2 SMNVEV come from the germline V gene (reference sequence). The V and J ends lost 3 bases and 4 bases, in that order; junction bases with no gene match: 3. The CDR3 contains 14 residues. The CDR3 loop is CASSLVGGADTQYF. In nucleotides, the CDR3 is TGTGCCAGCAGTTTGGTCGGGGGGGCAGATACGCAGTATTTT.

CDR3: CASSSNQQGTYEQYF. In DNA form, the CDR3 reads TGTGCCAGCAGCTCGAACCAACAGGGGACCTACGAGCAGTACTTC. The rearrangement uses TRBV7-9 and TRBJ2-7; 7 nucleotides agree with TRBD1. There are 15 residues in the CDR3. Trimming took 4 bases from V and 2 from J; bases not matched to a gene: 8. Germline lookup yields CDR1 SEHNR and CDR2 FQNEAQ (reference sequence).

The chain carries TRBV6-5 and TRBJ1-1, with D tentatively TRBD1 (6 bases). CDR3 size: 15 residues. Germline V gene lookup returns CDR1 MNHEY and CDR2 SVGAGI. Trimming took 0 bases from V and 2 from J, leaving 10 bases between them. CDR3 bases: TGTGCCAGCAGTTACTCCGAAGGGGGAAACACTGAAGCTTTCTTT. It specifies CASSYSEGGNTEAFF.

V usage is TRBV9 and J usage is TRBJ1-2; D is possibly TRBD1 (5 bases). The CDR3 is 14 amino acids. Trimming left V 4 bases short and J 3 bases short, with 13 bases between. CDR1 is SGDLS, CDR2 YYNGEE, per germline. CDR3 loop: CASSPVGGDYGYTF. CDR3 sequence (DNA): TGTGCCAGCAGCCCGGTTGGAGGGGACTATGGCTACACCTTC.

The chain joins TRBV29-1 to TRBJ1-1, with unresolved D. V dropped 7 bases and J dropped 3 bases, with 6 bases sitting between them. There are 10 residues in the CDR3. Per the germline V gene, CDR1 is SQVTM and CDR2 is ANQGSEA. The CDR3 DNA is TGCAGCGGTTGTGACACTGAAGCTTTCTTT. Amino acids: CSGCDTEAFF.

The V and J genes are TRBV4-2 and TRBJ2-7, with 9 bases identical to TRBD1. V lost 4 bases to trimming and J lost 2 bases; unmatched junction nucleotides: 6. Germline loops: CDR1 LGHNA, CDR2 YNFKEQ. The CDR3 contains 15 residues. In DNA, the CDR3 is TGTGCCAGCAGCCTAGCGGACAGGGGAGCCTACGAGCAGTACTTC. This gives the protein CASSLADRGAYEQYF.